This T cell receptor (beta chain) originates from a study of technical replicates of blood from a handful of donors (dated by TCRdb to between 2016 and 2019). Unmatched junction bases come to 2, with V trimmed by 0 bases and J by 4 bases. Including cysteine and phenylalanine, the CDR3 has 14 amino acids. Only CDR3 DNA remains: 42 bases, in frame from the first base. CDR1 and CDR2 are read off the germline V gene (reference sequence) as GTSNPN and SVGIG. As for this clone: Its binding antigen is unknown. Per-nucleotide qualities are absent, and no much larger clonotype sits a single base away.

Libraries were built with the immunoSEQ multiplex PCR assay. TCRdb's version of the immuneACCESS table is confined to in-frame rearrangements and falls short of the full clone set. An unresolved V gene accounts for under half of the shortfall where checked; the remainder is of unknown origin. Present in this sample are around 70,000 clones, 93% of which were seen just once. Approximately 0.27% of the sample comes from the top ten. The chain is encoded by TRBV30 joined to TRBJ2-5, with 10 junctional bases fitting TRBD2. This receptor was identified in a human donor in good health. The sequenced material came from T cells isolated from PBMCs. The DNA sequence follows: TGTGCCTGGAGTGTACTAGCGGGGCGAGAGACCCAGTACTTC. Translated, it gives CAWSVLAGRETQYF. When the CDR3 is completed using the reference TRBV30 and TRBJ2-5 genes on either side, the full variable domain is SQTIHQWPATLVQPVGSPLSLECTVEGTSNPNLYWYRQAAGRGLQLLFYSVGIGQISSEVPQNLSASRPQDRQFILSSKKLLLSDSGFYLCAWSVLAGRETQYFGPGTRLLVL.